These T cell receptor beta chains were read from a single sample in a study of shared clonotypes between healthy human individuals. Produced via immunoSEQ multiplex PCR; TCRdb's table is partial and in-frame only. Of approximately 510,000 clones listed, 79% are singletons. The material sequenced was PBMCs. The receptors stem from a woman aged 40 to 55 in good health. Some clones in this sample may be carry-over from other donors' samples. Each CDR3 is given with its conserved first and last residue. D genes are given only for firm matches. Not all rows give a size; the values are once, few, many and, for expanded clones, a class.

j_gene	d_gene	abundance	v_gene	CDR3nt	CDR3aa
TRBJ2-2	TRBD2	-	TRBV18	TGTGCCAGCTCACGGGCGGGAGGCGATGCCGGGGAGCTGTTTTTT	CASSRAGGDAGELFF
TRBJ2-7	TRBD2	-	TRBV5-1	TGCGCCAGCAGCTTGGGGGGCGGGAGCGGACGCGAGCAGTACTTC	CASSLGGGSGREQYF
TRBJ1-2	-	-	TRBV7-8	TGTGCCAGCAGCCGGGGGCAGGGGACTGGCTACACCTTC	CASSRGQGTGYTF
TRBJ1-2	-	-	TRBV7-2	TGTGCCAGCAGCCGCAGACAGGAGCCTAACTATGGCTACACCTTC	CASSRRQEPNYGYTF
TRBJ2-3	TRBD2	-	TRBV5-1	TGCGCCAGCAGCTTGGGACTAGCGGGCCTCACAGATACGCAGTATTTT	CASSLGLAGLTDTQYF
TRBJ2-3	-	-	TRBV19	TGTGCCAGTAGTGGGGATTTCGGGGGCACAGATACGCAGTATTTT	CASSGDFGGTDTQYF
TRBJ2-7	TRBD1	-	TRBV20-1	TGCAGTGCTGACAGGGCCTACGAGCAGTACTTC	CSADRAYEQYF
TRBJ1-1	-	-	TRBV11-2	TGTGCCAGCAGCTTTGTGATTGACACTGAAGCTTTCTTT	CASSFVIDTEAFF
TRBJ2-7	-	once	TRBV6-5	TGTGCCAGCACCGACAGGCGGGCCTACGAGCAGTACTTC	CASTDRRAYEQYF
TRBJ2-6	-	few	TRBV27	TGTGCCAGCAGCTGGGCCGACTCTGGGGCCAACGTCCTGACTTTC	CASSWADSGANVLTF
TRBJ2-1	TRBD2	-	TRBV9	TGTGCCAGCACCAGACTAGCGGGCTCCTACAATGAGCAGTTCTTC	CASTRLAGSYNEQFF
TRBJ2-7	TRBD1	few	TRBV14	TGTGCCAGCACCCCATTAAATACAGGGGACGAGCAGTACTTC	CASTPLNTGDEQYF
TRBJ2-1	TRBD2	once	TRBV28	TGTGCCAGCAGTTTTGGTGGGAGGGCCATTGTGTGGCAGTTCTTC	CASSFGGRAIVWQFF
TRBJ1-2	TRBD1	once	TRBV10-3	TGTGCCATCAGTAAAGAACCGACAGGGCGCTATGGCTACACCTTC	CAISKEPTGRYGYTF
TRBJ2-3	-	-	TRBV7-2	TGTGCCAGCAGCCGGGACCGTTCCACAGATACGCAGTATTTT	CASSRDRSTDTQYF
TRBJ2-7	-	-	TRBV10-3	TGTGCCACCCACCCACTAAACGGGGCCTACGAGCAGTACTTC	CATHPLNGAYEQYF
TRBJ1-4	TRBD1	-	TRBV5-1	TGCGCCAGCAGCCCGAGGACAGGGGGCGTTTTGAGGAAACTGTTTTTT	CASSPRTGGVLRKLFF
TRBJ2-7	TRBD2	-	TRBV14	TGTGCCAGCAGCCCGGGACTAGCGGGAGGCGGGTACTTC	CASSPGLAGGGYF
TRBJ2-2	-	-	TRBV2	TGTGCCAGCAGTGGTGTTCGGGTACGAGGCGGGGAGCTGTTTTTT	CASSGVRVRGGELFF
TRBJ1-1	-	-	TRBV7-9	TGTGCCAGCAGCCCGGACAGAACGAACACTGAAGCTTTCTTT	CASSPDRTNTEAFF
TRBJ2-1	TRBD2	-	TRBV7-6	TGTGCCAGCAGCTTAAGGGCTAGCGGGGGGTATGAGCAGTTCTTC	CASSLRASGGYEQFF
TRBJ2-3	-	-	TRBV21-1	TGTGCCAGCAGCAAAGGGATTCGCGAGAGGGGCACAGATACGCAGTATTTT	CASSKGIRERGTDTQYF
TRBJ1-1	-	-	TRBV10-3	TGTGCCATCATGGGTTCCCCGAACACTGAAGCTTTCTTT	CAIMGSPNTEAFF
TRBJ1-3	TRBD1	-	TRBV30	TGTGCCTTCCTCAAGGGACAGTTCTCTGGAAACACCATATATTTT	CAFLKGQFSGNTIYF
TRBJ2-7	-	-	TRBV4-2	TGTGCCAGCAGCTTGTTCCGCGATTCCTACGAGCAGTACTTC	CASSLFRDSYEQYF
TRBJ2-3	-	-	TRBV27	TGTGCCAGCAGTTTAACTGCAGGGGCCGATACGCAGTATTTT	CASSLTAGADTQYF
TRBJ2-7	-	once	TRBV5-4	TGTGCCAGCAGTCAACCGGGACCTCGCTACGAGCAGTACTTC	CASSQPGPRYEQYF
TRBJ2-2	TRBD2	-	TRBV12-5	TGTGCTAGTGGTTTGGTACCGGGGGGTGAGGGGACCGGGGAGCTGTTTTTT	CASGLVPGGEGTGELFF
TRBJ2-7	TRBD1	-	TRBV5-1	TGCGCCAGCAGCTTGGGACAGGGAAGCGAGCAGTACTTC	CASSLGQGSEQYF
TRBJ2-7	-	-	TRBV4-2	TGTGCCAGCAGCCAAGTCGAGGGGCGCGAGCAGTACTTC	CASSQVEGREQYF
TRBJ1-2	-	-	TRBV7-2	TGTGCCAGCAGCTTTAGACCAAAGGCTTACTATGGCTACACCTTC	CASSFRPKAYYGYTF
TRBJ2-3	-	-	TRBV7-9	TGTGCCAGCAGCTTAGTGTCCACAGATACGCAGTATTTT	CASSLVSTDTQYF
TRBJ2-1	TRBD2	-	TRBV5-1	TGCGCCAGCAGCTCTAGCGGGAGGGCAGCCGATGAGCAGTTCTTC	CASSSSGRAADEQFF
TRBJ2-1	TRBD2	-	TRBV29-1	TGCAGCGTTGGAGGGAGGGCCTACAATGAGCAGTTCTTC	CSVGGRAYNEQFF
TRBJ2-7	-	-	TRBV1	TGCACCAGTCCCTCTGACAGGAAAATGTACGAGCAGTACTTC	CTSPSDRKMYEQYF
TRBJ1-1	-	once	TRBV27	TGTGCCAGCAAGAGGGGGGGGACTGAAGCTTTCTTT	CASKRGGTEAFF
TRBJ2-3	-	few	TRBV2	TGTGCCAGCGGGGGTGTGGGTACAGATACGCAGTATTTT	CASGGVGTDTQYF